A single sample is the source of the 28 T cell receptor beta chains below, sequenced in a study of T cells in Graves' hyperthyroidism and ophthalmopathy. RNA transcripts provided the source from which TCR beta CDR3 regions were amplified. Initially, a first-round RT-PCR of the TCR CDR3 employed the HTBI primer set. TCRdb fed the multiplex PCR reads into MiXCR, producing one record per CDR3 protein. The sample records roughly 580,000 distinct CDR3 sequences, about 43% being singletons. Sequencing was performed on peripheral blood or thyroid tissue (not recorded which). These receptors originate from a young woman with Graves' hyperthyroidism.

Ten or more counts support this clonotype. This chain joins TRBV29-1 and TRBJ1-5, with unresolved D. Between the trimmed V and J ends, which lost 4 bases and 0 bases, there was a span of 7 bases. CDR3 length: 13 amino acids. CDR1 is SQVTM and CDR2 is ANQGSEA in the germline V gene. CDR3 nucleotides: TGCAGCGTTGGGGGTTATAGCAATCAGCCCCAGCATTTT. This sequence encodes CSVGGYSNQPQHF.

The rearrangement uses TRBV29-1 and TRBJ1-2; 9 bases line up with TRBD1. Germline V gene sequence: CDR1 SQVTM, CDR2 ANQGSEA. The CDR3 is made up of 11 amino acids. J was trimmed by 7 bases and V by 7 bases; bases with no gene match: 4. Here the CDR3 reads CSAGTGTGYTF. CDR3 sequence (DNA): TGCAGCGCCGGGACAGGGACTGGCTACACCTTC.

The chain has TRBV6-1 and TRBJ1-1; D not certain. This CDR3 comprises 15 residues. Per germline, CDR1 MNHNS and CDR2 SASEGT. Trimming shortened V by 6 bases and J by 5 bases, and 19 bases separated the two germline ends. CDR3 sequence: CASSPTFSRSTEAFF. The CDR3, as DNA: TGTGCCAGCAGCCCAACCTTTAGTCGGTCAACTGAAGCTTTCTTT.

The chain employs TRBV20-1 and TRBJ2-6; possibly TRBD2 for D (6 bases). The CDR3 sequence is 16 residues long. CDR1 and CDR2 from the germline V gene are DFQATT and SNEGSKA (reference sequence). The germline V and J ends were trimmed by 3 bases and 2 bases, with 14 bases remaining between them. CDR3 coding DNA: TGCAGTGCTAGCCGGGACTGGCACACTGGGGCCAACGTCCTGACTTTC. It codes for CSASRDWHTGANVLTF.

The V call is TRBV2, the J call TRBJ2-7; tentatively, D is TRBD1 (6 bases). Germline CDR1 is SNHLY and CDR2 is FYNNEI. The CDR3 extends over 14 amino acids. V gave up 3 bases and J gave up 2 bases, with 11 bases separating them. The CDR3 DNA sequence: TGTGCCAGCAGTGATAGAGACAGGACCTACGAGCAGTACTTC. This sequence encodes CASSDRDRTYEQYF.

About this clonotype: It may be a read error: a sequence one base away is much more abundant. The chain is built from TRBV2 and TRBJ1-2; D may be TRBD1 (5 bases). Germline CDR1 is SNHLY and CDR2 is FYNNEI. V was trimmed by 1 base and J by 3 bases, leaving 6 bases between them. This CDR3 region has 13 residues. In nucleotides, the CDR3 is TGTGCCAGCAGTGAAGGAGGGGACTATGGCTACACCTTC. Amino acid sequence: CASSEGGDYGYTF.

Notes on this clonotype: The conserved phenylalanine or tryptophan normally closing the CDR3 is absent here, so this likely arose from a read error. The chain combines TRBV7-9 with TRBJ2-5; 11 bases line up with TRBD2. The CDR3 covers 16 residues. The germline gives CDR1 SEHNR, CDR2 FQNEAQ (reference sequence). J lost 5 bases, V lost 5 bases, and 10 bases had no gene match. This CDR3 is CASSLSTTSGMETQYL. The CDR3 nucleotides are TGTGCCAGCAGCCTATCAACGACTAGCGGGATGGAGACCCAGTACCTC.

This clonotype was counted a few times. A junction end diverges from the germline sequence, so it may reflect a read error. This chain connects TRBV10-2 to TRBJ1-4; TRBD1 matches at 8 bases. Germline V gene lookup returns CDR1 WSHSY and CDR2 SAAADI. The CDR3 is 16 residues long. CDR3 sequence reads: CASSYGRGRSNEKLFF. The DNA for the CDR3 is TGTGCCAGCAGTTATGGCAGGGGGCGCAGTAATGAAAAACTGTTTTTT.

Comment on this clonotype: A read error may be the cause here, since a much bigger clone is one base away. The chain uses TRBV2 and TRBJ1-2, with TRBD1 matching 7 bases. The CDR3 is 12 amino acids. Unmatched junction bases numbered 6, after V lost 8 bases and J lost 6 bases. CDR1 and CDR2 from the germline V gene are SNHLY and FYNNEI. For the CDR3, the DNA is TGTGCCAGCGGCCTCGGACAGGATGGCTACACCTTC. Encoded protein: CASGLGQDGYTF. The whole variable domain, filled in from reference TRBV2 and TRBJ1-2, reads EPEVTQTPSHQVTQMGQEVILRCVPISNHLYFYWYRQILGQKVEFLVSFYNNEISEKSEIFDDQFSVERPDGSNFTLKIRSTKLEDSAMYFCASGLGQDGYTFGSGTRLTVV.

The chain is built from TRBV10-3 and TRBJ1-6, with D possibly matching TRBD1 (5 bases). CDR1 is ENHRY, CDR2 SYGVKD, per germline. The CDR3 consists of 13 residues. This chain's CDR3 is CVGAGTLNSPLHF. DNA for the CDR3: TGTGTAGGCGCGGGGACTCTAAATTCACCCCTCCACTTT.

CDR3: CSTASGRSETQYF. The CDR3 DNA reads as TGCAGCACTGCGAGCGGGAGGTCCGAGACCCAGTACTTC. This chain links TRBV29-1 with TRBJ2-5; 9 bases line up with TRBD2. The CDR3 is 13 residues long. Germline V gene sequence: CDR1 SQVTM, CDR2 ANQGSEA. Losses at the gene ends were 8 bases for V and 5 bases for J; bases not matched to a gene: 9.

This rearrangement joins TRBV7-6 to TRBJ1-4; perhaps TRBD1 as D (6 bases). The CDR3 is 14 residues long. V lost 1 base, J lost 6 bases, and 9 bases lay in between. The germline CDR1 and CDR2 sequences are SGHVS and FNYEAQ. The chain's CDR3 is CASSLGGGDEKLFF. The CDR3 DNA sequence: TGTGCCAGCAGCTTAGGGGGGGGCGATGAAAAACTGTTTTTT.

This clonotype was seen just once. CDR3 sequence: CASSQVGQGIRYEQYF. CDR3 nucleotide sequence: TGTGCCAGCAGCCAAGTTGGACAGGGGATCCGCTACGAGCAGTACTTC. J is TRBJ2-7 and V is TRBV10-3; 9 bases are shared with TRBD1. Germline-derived CDR1 and CDR2 are ENHRY and SYGVKD. This CDR3 is 16 amino acids long. V was clipped by 10 bases and J by 3 bases; unmatched bases: 16.

This clonotype appeared many times. The chain couples TRBV29-1 to TRBJ1-2; D is uncertain. Looked up from germline, CDR1 is SQVTM and CDR2 is ANQGSEA. The CDR3 totals 13 residues. Between the trimmed V and J ends, which lost 4 bases and 3 bases, there was a span of 12 bases. This CDR3 is CSVGNIGDYGYTF. As DNA, the CDR3 is TGCAGCGTTGGGAATATCGGAGACTATGGCTACACCTTC.

V gene TRBV14 combines with J gene TRBJ2-7, with a possible D match to TRBD2 (5 bases). V lost 0 bases and J 5 bases, leaving 14 bases between the germline ends. The CDR3 is made up of 15 amino acids. Germline V lookup: CDR1 SGHDN, CDR2 FVKESK. The CDR3 spells CASSQDYEGSHEQYF. The CDR3 DNA is TGTGCCAGCAGCCAAGATTACGAGGGCTCACACGAGCAGTACTTC.

In the case of this clonotype: A read error may be the cause here, since a much bigger clone is one base away. V and J are TRBV12-3 or TRBV12-4 and TRBJ1-1; tentatively, D is TRBD1 (5 bases). The CDR3 contains 14 residues. V lost 6 bases to trimming and J lost 1 base, with 12 bases between them. As DNA, the CDR3 is TGTGCCAGCAGCCCGGGACGGAGGAACACTGAAGCTTTCTTT. It codes for CASSPGRRNTEAFF.

There are many counts of this clonotype. The chain has TRBV12-3 or TRBV12-4 and TRBJ2-7; possible D gene TRBD2, 6 bases. The CDR3 has 12 amino acids. V lost 8 bases to trimming and J lost 5 bases, with 13 bases between them. CDR3 protein: CASGPRGDEQYF. DNA for the CDR3: TGTGCCAGCGGACCGCGCGGGGACGAGCAGTACTTC.

This clonotype was found a few times. The rearrangement links TRBV29-1 to TRBJ1-2; possible D gene TRBD1, 5 bases. The length of the CDR3 is 14 residues. V lost 7 bases to trimming and J lost 3 bases, with 18 bases between them. The germline V gene encodes CDR1 SQVTM and CDR2 ANQGSEA. CDR3 in DNA: TGCAGCGGCGAAGGCCCGGGGGACTACTATGGCTACACCTTC. Residues: CSGEGPGDYYGYTF.

The V and J genes are TRBV25-1 and TRBJ1-1; perhaps TRBD1 as D (6 bases). Trimming cost V 8 bases and J 0 bases, with 10 bases left between them. CDR1 MGHDK and CDR2 SYGVNS come from the germline V gene. CDR3 length equals 13 residues. The CDR3 DNA reads as TGTGCCAGCTTGGAGGGGGTGAACACTGAAGCTTTCTTT. Its protein is CASLEGVNTEAFF.

Ten or more counts support this clonotype. This chain uses TRBV29-1 with TRBJ2-7; D remains ambiguous. The V and J ends lost 0 bases and 0 bases respectively, with 12 bases between them. CDR3 length: 15 residues. Germline V lookup: CDR1 SQVTM, CDR2 ANQGSEA. As DNA, the CDR3 is TGCAGCGTTGAAGACGGCCAGTCGAGCTCCTACGAGCAGTACTTC. This codes for CSVEDGQSSSYEQYF.

This clonotype has just a few counts. The V call is TRBV5-1, the J call TRBJ2-5; 7 positions match TRBD2. The CDR3 is 15 amino acids. V trimming: 0 bases; J trimming: 5 bases; junction bases outside the gene matches: 7. From germline, CDR1 is SGHRS and CDR2 YFSETQ. CDR3 sequence: CASSLVLAERETQYF. The DNA of the CDR3 is TGCGCCAGCAGCTTGGTGCTAGCGGAGAGGGAGACCCAGTACTTC.

V is TRBV29-1 and J is TRBJ1-2, with a possible D match to TRBD1 (6 bases). Germline V gene lookup returns CDR1 SQVTM and CDR2 ANQGSEA. This CDR3 contains 12 residues. The germline V and J ends were trimmed by 4 bases and 4 bases, with 10 bases remaining between them. CDR3 nucleotide sequence: TGCAGCGTTGTTGGACAGAGCTATGGCTACACCTTC. Translation gives CSVVGQSYGYTF.

This clonotype was picked up many times. The rearrangement uses TRBV10-3 and TRBJ2-7, with no clear D. The V end was cut by 4 bases, the J end by 4 bases, with 8 bases between. The CDR3 covers 12 residues. The germline V gene has CDR1 ENHRY and CDR2 SYGVKD. CDR3 region: CAISVGVYEQYF. The DNA of the CDR3 is TGTGCCATCAGTGTTGGGGTATACGAGCAGTACTTC.

This clonotype appeared a few times. The CDR3 bases are TGTGCCAGCAGCTTACTGAGGGGCCGAAGCACTGAAGCTTTCTTT. The encoded protein is CASSLLRGRSTEAFF. The chain couples TRBV5-4 to TRBJ1-1; the D gene is possibly TRBD1 (5 bases). Trimming shortened V by 2 bases and J by 4 bases, and 15 bases separated the two germline ends. Germline loops: CDR1 SGHNT, CDR2 YYREEE (reference sequence). This CDR3 has 15 residues.

Only a few counts were recorded for this clonotype. V gene TRBV10-3 combines with J gene TRBJ2-2; D gene ambiguous. Trimming stripped 3 bases from V and 7 bases from J, with 0 bases between. Germline V gene sequence: CDR1 ENHRY, CDR2 SYGVKD. The length of the CDR3 is 10 residues. DNA of the CDR3: TGTGCCATCAGTGACGGGGAGCTGTTTTTT. Translated: CAISDGELFF.

This clonotype was seen a few times. This chain links TRBV9 with TRBJ1-2; a weak D match, TRBD1 (5 bases). This CDR3 is 15 amino acids long. From germline, CDR1 is SGDLS and CDR2 YYNGEE. V lost 4 bases, J lost 3 bases, and 16 bases lay in between. The CDR3 DNA reads TGTGCCAGCAGCCCAACATTCGGGGGGGACTATGGCTACACCTTC. Protein sequence: CASSPTFGGDYGYTF.

The genes are TRBV20-1 and TRBJ2-2, with 11 bases matching TRBD2. Trimming removed 4 bases from V and 2 bases from J; junction bases left unmatched: 6. The CDR3 runs to 16 residues. From germline, CDR1 is DFQATT and CDR2 SNEGSKA (reference sequence). The CDR3 DNA follows: TGCAGTGCTAACCCCCTAGCGGGAGGAAACACCGGGGAGCTGTTTTTT. Residues: CSANPLAGGNTGELFF.

The V call is TRBV5-1, the J call TRBJ1-4; possibly TRBD1 for D (6 bases). V dropped 4 bases and J dropped 2 bases, with 12 bases sitting between them. The CDR3 contains 15 residues. Germline assignment: CDR1 SGHRS and CDR2 YFSETQ. DNA of the CDR3: TGCGCCAGCAGCGAGGGACATTCGACTAATGAAAAACTGTTTTTT. Encoded protein: CASSEGHSTNEKLFF.